The present TCR beta chain was sequenced within a study of shared clonotypes between healthy human individuals. Some clones are missing from TCRdb's copy, which holds only in-frame ones; the method was immunoSEQ multiplex PCR. The sample has 490,000 or so clones; 65% to 80% are singletons. Germline assignment: CDR1 SNHLY and CDR2 FYNNEI. V trimming: 5 bases; J trimming: 5 bases; junction bases outside the gene matches: 7. This CDR3 is 14 amino acids long. Input material: PBMCs. This TCR was recovered from a woman between 35 and 50 years old in good health. Some clones in this sample may be carry-over from other donors' samples. The chain joins TRBV2 to TRBJ2-5; 8 bases line up with TRBD2. The CDR3 is CASSYGLARETQYF. The DNA of the CDR3 is TGTGCCAGCAGTTACGGACTAGCAAGGGAGACCCAGTACTTC.